The present T cell receptor (beta chain) was sequenced within a study of long-term antiretroviral therapy in people with HIV. Study outcomes and limitations: Clones with expansion before ART led the repertoire at all time points.

Turning to this clone: Its target is unknown.

The ends lost 2 bases at V and 8 bases at J; junction bases unmatched: 3. Germline CDR1 is KGHSH and CDR2 is LQKENI. This CDR3 has 15 residues. A v3.0 immunoSEQ assay was performed at survey level. Sequencing was directed toward roughly 40,000-55,000 T-cell genomes in each sample. TCRdb's copy holds only in-frame clones and misses some; the assay was immunoSEQ multiplex PCR. The data contain some 19,000 clones, about 90% of them singletons. Cryopreserved PBMC numbered roughly 1-11 million per sample before DNA extraction. The specimen comprised unsorted PBMCs, sampled roughly 2.5 years after starting antiretroviral therapy. The TCR sequence derives from a woman in her forties or fifties with HIV. This chain links TRBV18 with TRBJ1-6; TRBD1 matches 10 bases. This CDR3 is CASSPGTGVYSPLHF. CDR3 DNA sequence: TGTGCCAGCTCACCAGGGACAGGGGTATATTCACCCCTCCACTTT.